This passage covers 20 T cell receptor beta chains from one sample sequenced in a study of blood T cell repertoires in COVID-19. Using immunoSEQ multiplex PCR, the repertoire was profiled, and TCRdb retains in-frame clones only, with some absent. The sample has 250,000 to 350,000 clones; around nine tenths are singletons. The sequenced sample consisted of peripheral blood. Every receptor here comes from a woman aged 30 to 39 with COVID-19, enrolled during active disease.

This clone was seen a handful of times. The chain uses TRBV20-1 and TRBJ2-1, with 9 bases lining up with TRBD2. With V trimmed by 3 bases and J by 8 bases, 11 bases remained unmatched. Per the germline V gene, CDR1 is DFQATT and CDR2 is SNEGSKA (reference sequence). CDR3 length equals 15 residues. Here the CDR3 DNA reads TGCAGTGCTAGTCGACTGACGGGACTAGCACATGAGCAGTTCTTC. It yields the protein CSASRLTGLAHEQFF.

The J gene is TRBJ2-7, the V gene TRBV19; 9 positions match TRBD2. V lost 6 bases, J lost 3 bases, and 9 bases stayed unmatched. Germline V gives CDR1 LNHDA, CDR2 SQIVND (reference sequence). The CDR3 contains 15 residues. CDR3 region: CASSQAGLARYEQYF. The DNA for the CDR3 is TGTGCCAGTAGCCAAGCAGGACTAGCGCGCTACGAGCAGTACTTC.

The V and J genes are TRBV4-3 and TRBJ1-6; the D is unclear. V was pared by 0 bases and J by 7 bases, with 10 bases between. Germline CDR1 and CDR2: LGHNA and YSLEER. This CDR3 has 15 residues. In DNA form, the CDR3 reads TGCGCCAGCAGCCAAGAAACTAATTTAAATTCACCCCTCCACTTT. It translates to CASSQETNLNSPLHF.

This sequence joins TRBV5-1 and TRBJ2-7, with a weak D call TRBD2 (5 bases). Between the trimmed V and J ends, which lost 0 bases and 4 bases, there was a span of 11 bases. Looked up from germline, CDR1 is SGHRS and CDR2 is YFSETQ. This CDR3 is built from 14 residues. The CDR3 loop is CASSLGASTYEQYF. CDR3 DNA sequence: TGCGCCAGCAGCTTGGGGGCTAGCACTTACGAGCAGTACTTC. Together with reference TRBV5-1 and TRBJ2-7, the CDR3 gives the full variable domain: KAGVTQTPRYLIKTRGQQVTLSCSPISGHRSVSWYQQTPGQGLQFLFEYFSETQRNKGNFPGRFSGRQFSNSRSEMNVSTLELGDSALYLCASSLGASTYEQYFGPGTRLTVT.

The CDR3: CASSYSGSGTDTQYF. CDR3 bases: TGTGCCAGCAGTTATAGCGGGAGCGGGACAGATACGCAGTATTTT. The J gene is TRBJ2-3, the V gene TRBV2, with 9 bases aligning to TRBD2. V shed 5 bases and J 3 bases; nucleotides not matched to a gene: 6. CDR1 is SNHLY, CDR2 FYNNEI, per germline. This CDR3 is 15 amino acids long.

The chain is built from TRBV6-5 and TRBJ2-3; TRBD2 agrees at 12 bases. The CDR3 covers 15 residues. Per the germline V gene, CDR1 is MNHEY and CDR2 is SVGAGI. V shed 4 bases and J 3 bases; nucleotides not matched to a gene: 2. CDR3 nucleotides: TGTGCCAGCAGTTCAACTAGCGGGAGGACAGATACGCAGTATTTT. It yields the protein CASSSTSGRTDTQYF.

This clone was detected only once. The V and J genes are TRBV19 and TRBJ2-3, with TRBD2 matching 9 bases. Germline V gene lookup returns CDR1 LNHDA and CDR2 SQIVND (reference sequence). The junction had 11 bases not matched to a gene; V was cut back by 2 bases and J by 2 bases. This CDR3 contains 18 residues. CDR3 nucleotide sequence: TGTGCCAGTAGTATAATTTTTGGTACTAGCGGGTACACAGATACGCAGTATTTT. Protein: CASSIIFGTSGYTDTQYF.

V is TRBV28 and J is TRBJ1-4; no clear D. The CDR3 sequence is 12 residues long. The V and J ends lost 7 bases and 2 bases respectively, with 5 bases between them. Germline V gene lookup returns CDR1 MDHEN and CDR2 SYDVKM. CDR3 nucleotides: TGTGCCAGCACTCCTACTAATGAAAAACTGTTTTTT. Its translation is CASTPTNEKLFF.

This rearrangement joins TRBV19 to TRBJ1-5; no firm D call. Trimming pared 1 base from V and 10 bases from J, leaving 11 bases between. The germline gives CDR1 LNHDA, CDR2 SQIVND (reference sequence). The CDR3 runs 13 residues. DNA of the CDR3: TGTGCCAGTAGTATAGGGTGGGCAGATCCCCAGCATTTT. It translates to CASSIGWADPQHF.

Only one count was recorded for this clone. The chain uses TRBV18 and TRBJ2-7, with 7 bases that match TRBD1. Germline loops: CDR1 KGHSH, CDR2 LQKENI. The CDR3 consists of 14 residues. V trimming: 3 bases; J trimming: 3 bases; junction bases outside the gene matches: 5. The CDR3 DNA sequence: TGTGCCAGCTCACCGGACAGGAATAACTACGAGCAGTACTTC. Translating it yields CASSPDRNNYEQYF.

V and J are TRBV15 and TRBJ2-5; tentative D call: TRBD2 (5 bases). The CDR3 totals 13 residues. With 6 bases removed from V and 4 bases from J, the gap between germline ends came to 12 bases. Germline CDR1 LNHNV, CDR2 YYDKDF (reference sequence). DNA for the CDR3: TGTGCCACCAGTAATAGCGATTTAGAGACCCAGTACTTC. This translates into CATSNSDLETQYF.

Points on this clone: Other DNA sequences in this specimen translate into the identical CDR3. This chain connects TRBV30 to TRBJ2-4, with 8 nucleotides matching TRBD2. The J segment lost 7 bases and the V segment lost 2 bases, leaving 19 bases of the junction unmatched. CDR1 is GTSNPN and CDR2 is SVGIG in the germline V gene (reference sequence). The CDR3 contains 18 residues. CDR3 in DNA: TGTGCCTGGAGTACGCTTAGGAGCGGGAGAGCCCTCGGGAACATTCAGTACTTC. Encoded protein: CAWSTLRSGRALGNIQYF.

The chain employs TRBV6-1 and TRBJ2-2, with TRBD1 matching over 8 bases. Germline V lookup: CDR1 MNHNS, CDR2 SASEGT. This CDR3 is 18 amino acids long. With V trimmed by 4 bases and J by 1 base, 11 bases remained unmatched. The DNA of the CDR3 is TGTGCCAGCAGTGCCCCCTGGACAGGGAGAATGAACACCGGGGAGCTGTTTTTT. It encodes CASSAPWTGRMNTGELFF.

The chain has TRBV10-3 and TRBJ2-1; 11 bases are a match to TRBD2. The CDR3 runs to 16 residues. V gave up 3 bases and J gave up 9 bases; unmatched junction bases: 10. Germline V CDR1 and CDR2: ENHRY, SYGVKD. The CDR3 spells CAISEGLAGGDPEQFF. The CDR3 region has the DNA TGTGCCATCAGTGAAGGGCTAGCGGGAGGAGATCCTGAGCAGTTCTTC.

The genes are TRBV30 and TRBJ2-2; tentatively, D is TRBD2 (6 bases). The V gene lost 3 bases and the J gene lost 1 base, with 12 bases spanning the gap. This CDR3 region has 15 residues. Germline V gives CDR1 GTSNPN, CDR2 SVGIG (reference sequence). This chain's CDR3 is CAWRRGPGNTGELFF. The CDR3 bases are TGTGCCTGGAGGCGGGGCCCGGGGAACACCGGGGAGCTGTTTTTT.

The chain employs TRBV6-5 and TRBJ2-1; 11 positions match TRBD2. This CDR3 has 15 amino acids. Per germline, CDR1 MNHEY and CDR2 SVGAGI. The V gene end was trimmed by 5 bases and the J gene end by 9 bases; junction bases not matched to a gene: 9. Here the CDR3 reads CASSIASGRIPEQFF. The CDR3 bases are TGTGCCAGCAGTATCGCTAGCGGGAGGATCCCTGAGCAGTTCTTC.

J is TRBJ1-2 and V is TRBV5-8, with a tentative D call TRBD1 (6 bases). CDR1 SGHTS and CDR2 YDEGEE come from the germline V gene. The CDR3 runs 13 residues. V was trimmed by 4 bases and J by 4 bases, leaving 11 bases between them. This chain's CDR3 is CASSKDRSYGYTF. The CDR3 DNA sequence: TGTGCCAGCAGCAAGGACAGAAGCTATGGCTACACCTTC.

This clone was found once. The V call is TRBV2, the J call TRBJ1-1; a possible D gene is TRBD1 (6 bases). Germline V gene sequence: CDR1 SNHLY, CDR2 FYNNEI. The V end was cut by 6 bases, the J end by 5 bases, with 16 bases between. There are 14 residues in the CDR3. The CDR3 reads CASRHREFVTEAFF. The CDR3 DNA is TGTGCCAGCAGGCACAGGGAGTTTGTAACTGAAGCTTTCTTT.

V gene TRBV4-3 combines with J gene TRBJ2-3; 14 bases align to TRBD2. CDR1 is LGHNA, CDR2 YSLEER, per germline. J was trimmed by 4 bases and V by 3 bases; bases with no gene match: 6. CDR3 length equals 17 residues. The CDR3 coding sequence is TGCGCCAGCAGCCAGTCCGGGACTAGCGGGAGCGCAGATACGCAGTATTTT. This codes for CASSQSGTSGSADTQYF.

The chain links TRBV29-1 to TRBJ2-7, with 10 bases identical to TRBD2. Germline trimming cut 8 bases from V and 0 bases from J; bases unmatched to any gene: 4. The germline V gene encodes CDR1 SQVTM and CDR2 ANQGSEA. The CDR3 loop spans 13 amino acids. The CDR3 bases are TGCAGCTCCGCTAGCGGGAGCTCCTACGAGCAGTACTTC. As protein: CSSASGSSYEQYF.